This is a list of T cell receptor beta chains from one sample in a study of T cells after yellow fever vaccination. TCRdb re-called the 5' RACE reads through MiXCR, storing one row per CDR3 protein. This repertoire shows approximately 550,000 distinct CDR3 sequences, under 25% found once; its top ten account for roughly an eighth. The material was PBMCs, obtained 15 days after the yellow fever booster vaccination. The receptors originated from a man younger than 45 who received the YFV17D yellow fever vaccine. CDR3s include the opening cysteine and the closing phenylalanine or tryptophan. A D gene is named only where the DNA matches it firmly. Not every row has a clone size; where given, it reads once, few, many or a size class.

d_gene | j_gene | v_gene | abundance | CDR3aa | CDR3nt
- | TRBJ2-3 | TRBV3-1 | - | CASSERGITDTQYF | TGTGCCAGCAGCGAAAGGGGCATCACAGATACGCAGTATTTT
- | TRBJ1-2 | TRBV9 | - | CASSVSTGAANYGYTF | TGTGCCAGCAGCGTATCCACGGGAGCAGCTAACTATGGCTACACCTTC
TRBD2 | TRBJ2-5 | TRBV28 | few | CASPPGLAGVLPQETQYF | TGTGCCAGCCCCCCTGGACTAGCGGGAGTTCTCCCTCAAGAGACCCAGTACTTC
- | TRBJ1-2 | TRBV20-1 | - | CSAIDPVINYGYTF | TGCAGTGCCATTGACCCGGTGATTAACTATGGCTACACCTTC
TRBD1 | TRBJ2-7 | TRBV23-1 | - | CASSQARTGRYEQYF | TGCGCCAGCAGTCAAGCCCGGACAGGGCGGTACGAGCAGTACTTC
- | TRBJ2-3 | TRBV7-8 | few | CASTAGAGPSGTDTQYF | TGTGCCAGCACAGCAGGCGCCGGGCCCTCCGGAACAGATACGCAGTATTTT
TRBD2 | TRBJ2-1 | TRBV10-3 | few | CAISELAGVGEQFF | TGTGCCATCAGTGAACTAGCGGGAGTTGGCGAGCAGTTCTTC
- | TRBJ2-2 | TRBV11-2 | - | CASSFRGGTNTGELFF | TGTGCCAGCAGCTTTAGAGGAGGGACGAACACCGGGGAGCTGTTTTTT
- | TRBJ2-1 | TRBV6-1 | - | CASRTSPPVAANEQFF | TGTGCCAGCAGAACCTCCCCTCCGGTCGCTGCGAATGAGCAGTTCTTC
- | TRBJ2-1 | TRBV29-1 | - | CSVTGVTYNEQFF | TGCAGCGTTACGGGGGTTACCTACAATGAGCAGTTCTTC
- | TRBJ2-1 | TRBV6-4 | - | CASSDSIETGEQFF | TGTGCCAGCAGTGACTCAATAGAGACTGGGGAGCAGTTCTTC
- | TRBJ2-3 | TRBV9 | - | CASSARQDLPTDTQYF | TGTGCCAGCAGCGCACGACAGGACTTGCCAACAGATACGCAGTATTTT
- | TRBJ2-7 | TRBV29-1 | - | CSVEDGKETYEQYF | TGCAGCGTTGAAGATGGTAAGGAAACCTACGAGCAGTACTTC
- | TRBJ2-5 | TRBV19 | - | CASSATLLSETQYF | TGTGCCAGTAGTGCGACTCTACTCTCAGAGACCCAGTACTTC
TRBD2 | TRBJ2-1 | TRBV29-1 | - | CSVGEGPLSYNEQFF | TGCAGCGTGGGGGAGGGGCCTCTTTCCTACAATGAGCAGTTCTTC
TRBD1 | TRBJ2-3 | TRBV15 | few | CATSRGQLSTDTQYF | TGTGCCACCAGCCGGGGACAGTTGTCCACAGATACGCAGTATTTT
TRBD2 | TRBJ2-1 | TRBV27 | - | CASSLGPAAGGHEQFF | TGTGCCAGCAGTTTAGGCCCCGCCGCGGGAGGGCATGAGCAGTTCTTC
TRBD1 | TRBJ2-7 | TRBV27 | - | CASSFQDRGYEQYF | TGTGCCAGCAGTTTCCAAGACAGGGGTTACGAGCAGTACTTC
- | TRBJ1-2 | TRBV25-1 | many | CASRDTNYGYTF | TGTGCCAGCAGAGACACTAACTATGGCTACACCTTC
TRBD2 | TRBJ2-2 | TRBV5-5 | - | CASSPTSGLNTGELFF | TGTGCCAGCAGCCCCACTAGCGGCTTGAACACCGGGGAGCTGTTTTTT
TRBD1 | TRBJ2-7 | TRBV10-3 | few | CAISGTGGIREQYF | TGTGCCATCAGCGGGACAGGGGGGATTCGCGAGCAGTACTTC
TRBD1 | TRBJ1-2 | TRBV29-1 | few | CSVGDSTNYGYTF | TGCAGCGTTGGGGACAGCACTAACTATGGCTACACCTTC
- | TRBJ1-4 | TRBV12-3/TRBV12-4 | few | CASSYTGMNEKLFF | TGTGCCAGCAGTTACACAGGGATGAATGAAAAACTGTTTTTT
- | TRBJ1-4 | TRBV20-1 | few | CSAPLDEKLFF | TGCAGTGCTCCGTTGGATGAAAAACTGTTTTTT
- | TRBJ2-1 | TRBV7-9 | many | CASSLARSNEQFF | TGTGCCAGCAGCTTAGCGCGGTCGAATGAGCAGTTCTTC
TRBD2 | TRBJ2-7 | TRBV5-5 | once | CASSLDGSGAYEQYF | TGTGCCAGCAGCTTAGACGGGAGCGGGGCCTACGAGCAGTACTTC
- | TRBJ2-3 | TRBV20-1 | - | CSAVGRTDTQYF | TGCAGTGCTGTAGGGCGGACAGATACGCAGTATTTT
- | TRBJ1-1 | TRBV14 | few | CASSQEAGKRAFF | TGTGCCAGCAGCCAAGAGGCAGGTAAACGGGCTTTCTTT
TRBD1 | TRBJ2-7 | TRBV29-1 | - | CSVARDRGLEQYF | TGCAGCGTTGCACGGGACAGGGGTCTCGAGCAGTACTTC
- | TRBJ2-2 | TRBV7-9 | - | CASSYTSVPGELFF | TGTGCCAGCAGCTACACGTCGGTTCCCGGGGAGCTGTTTTTT
TRBD2 | TRBJ2-4 | TRBV20-1 | few | CSARGLVKIDIQYF | TGCAGTGCTAGGGGACTAGTAAAGATCGACATTCAGTACTTC
- | TRBJ2-3 | TRBV5-1 | - | CASSQYEGRPDTQYF | TGCGCCAGCAGCCAGTATGAGGGGCGCCCAGATACGCAGTATTTT
TRBD2 | TRBJ2-1 | TRBV30 | - | CAWSKLAGVGEQFF | TGTGCCTGGAGTAAATTAGCGGGAGTGGGGGAGCAGTTCTTC
- | TRBJ2-2 | TRBV11-2 | - | CASSLEAELFF | TGTGCCAGCAGCTTAGAAGCGGAGCTGTTTTTT
TRBD1 | TRBJ1-2 | TRBV12-3/TRBV12-4 | - | CASSQPDRDYGYTF | TGTGCCAGCAGTCAGCCGGACAGGGACTATGGCTACACCTTC
- | TRBJ2-2 | TRBV20-1 | - | CSAVHGEGTGELFF | TGCAGTGCCGTTCACGGGGAAGGCACCGGGGAGCTGTTTTTT
- | TRBJ2-7 | TRBV11-2 | many | CASSLGSEQYF | TGTGCCAGCAGCTTGGGGAGCGAGCAGTACTTC
- | TRBJ2-1 | TRBV6-6 | - | CASSRTGDEQFF | TGTGCCAGCAGTCGAACGGGAGACGAGCAGTTCTTC
- | TRBJ2-2 | TRBV12-3/TRBV12-4 | - | CASSPVHTGELFF | TGTGCCAGCAGCCCCGTCCATACCGGGGAGCTGTTTTTT
- | TRBJ1-1 | TRBV15 | few | CATSGNLEAFF | TGTGCCACCAGCGGAAATCTTGAAGCTTTCTTT
- | TRBJ2-5 | TRBV29-1 | few | CSVFSQTQYF | TGCAGCGTTTTTAGTCAGACCCAGTACTTC
- | TRBJ2-7 | TRBV12-3/TRBV12-4 | - | CASSPPGASPYEQYF | TGTGCCAGCAGCCCCCCCGGGGCTAGCCCCTACGAGCAGTACTTC
- | TRBJ2-7 | TRBV28 | few | CATRGVTEQYF | TGTGCCACCCGAGGAGTTACCGAGCAGTACTTC
TRBD1 | TRBJ2-5 | TRBV7-2 | - | CASSNRGAETQYF | TGTGCCAGCAGCAACAGGGGTGCCGAGACCCAGTACTTC
- | TRBJ1-2 | TRBV28 | - | CASARSGYGYTF | TGTGCCAGCGCGAGGAGCGGCTATGGCTACACCTTC